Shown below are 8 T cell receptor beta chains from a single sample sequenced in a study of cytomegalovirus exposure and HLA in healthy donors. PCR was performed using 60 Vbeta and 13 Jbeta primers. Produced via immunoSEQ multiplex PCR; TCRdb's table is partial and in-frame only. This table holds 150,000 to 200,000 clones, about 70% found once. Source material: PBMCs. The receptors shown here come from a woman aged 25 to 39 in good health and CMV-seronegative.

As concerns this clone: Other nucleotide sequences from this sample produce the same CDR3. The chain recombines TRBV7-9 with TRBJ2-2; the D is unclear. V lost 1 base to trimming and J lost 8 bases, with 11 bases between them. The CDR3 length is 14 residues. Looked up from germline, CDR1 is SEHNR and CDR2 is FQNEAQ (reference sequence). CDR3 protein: CASSLVLMTGELFF. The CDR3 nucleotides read TGTGCCAGCAGCTTAGTTCTTATGACTGGGGAGCTGTTTTTT.

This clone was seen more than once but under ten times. The CDR3 DNA reads as TGTGCCAGTAGTATTCCAGGGGGTTTCAGAGCTGAAGCTTTCTTT. It is translated as CASSIPGGFRAEAFF. This chain links TRBV19 with TRBJ1-1; TRBD1 matches 7 bases. V lost 3 bases and J lost 6; bases outside the gene matches: 10. CDR1 LNHDA and CDR2 SQIVND come from the germline V gene (reference sequence). This CDR3 region has 15 residues. Complete variable domain (other parts from reference TRBV19 and TRBJ1-1): DGGITQSPKYLFRKEGQNVTLSCEQNLNHDAMYWYRQDPGQGLRLIYYSQIVNDFQKGDIAEGYSVSREKKESFPLTVTSAQKNPTAFYLCASSIPGGFRAEAFFGQGTRLTVV.

The CDR3 DNA is TGTGCCAGCACCATACAGGGGGCCGGTATAACTTTCTTT. Protein: CASTIQGAGITFF. The chain couples TRBV4-2 to TRBJ1-1; TRBD1 agrees at 9 bases. The CDR3 loop spans 13 amino acids. After removal of 7 bases from V and 12 bases from J, the junction contained 12 bases not matched to a gene. Germline loops: CDR1 LGHNA, CDR2 YNFKEQ.

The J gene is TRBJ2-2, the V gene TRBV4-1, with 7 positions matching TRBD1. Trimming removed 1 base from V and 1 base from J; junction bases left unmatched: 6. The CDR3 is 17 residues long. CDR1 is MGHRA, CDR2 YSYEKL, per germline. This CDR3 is CASSQGDRFKNTGELFF. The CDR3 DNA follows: TGCGCCAGCAGCCAAGGGGACAGATTTAAGAACACCGGGGAGCTGTTTTTT.

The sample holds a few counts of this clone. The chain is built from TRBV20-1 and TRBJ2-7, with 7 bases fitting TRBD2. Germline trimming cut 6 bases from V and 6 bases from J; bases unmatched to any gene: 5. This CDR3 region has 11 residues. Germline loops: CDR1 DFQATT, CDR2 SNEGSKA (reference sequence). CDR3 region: CSAPLAPEQYF. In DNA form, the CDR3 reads TGCAGTGCGCCACTAGCGCCCGAGCAGTACTTC.

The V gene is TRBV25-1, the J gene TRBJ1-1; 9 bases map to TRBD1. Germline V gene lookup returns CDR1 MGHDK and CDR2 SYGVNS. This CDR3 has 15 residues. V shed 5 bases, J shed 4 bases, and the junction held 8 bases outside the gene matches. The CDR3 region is CASSPAGTGSTEAFF. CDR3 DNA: TGTGCCAGCAGTCCCGCCGGGACAGGGAGCACTGAAGCTTTCTTT.

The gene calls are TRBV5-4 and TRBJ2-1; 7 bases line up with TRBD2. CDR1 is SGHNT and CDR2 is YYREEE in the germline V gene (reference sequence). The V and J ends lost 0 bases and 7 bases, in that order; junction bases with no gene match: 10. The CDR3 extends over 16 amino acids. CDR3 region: CASSLDSLAAWNEQFF. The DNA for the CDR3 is TGTGCCAGCAGCTTGGATTCTCTAGCGGCGTGGAATGAGCAGTTCTTC.

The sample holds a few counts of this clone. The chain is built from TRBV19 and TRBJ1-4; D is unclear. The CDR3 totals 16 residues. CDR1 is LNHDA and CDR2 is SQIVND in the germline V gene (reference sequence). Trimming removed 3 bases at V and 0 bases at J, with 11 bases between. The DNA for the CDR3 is TGTGCCAGTAGTATCCCTCCTCGGGCAACTAATGAAAAACTGTTTTTT. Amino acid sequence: CASSIPPRATNEKLFF.